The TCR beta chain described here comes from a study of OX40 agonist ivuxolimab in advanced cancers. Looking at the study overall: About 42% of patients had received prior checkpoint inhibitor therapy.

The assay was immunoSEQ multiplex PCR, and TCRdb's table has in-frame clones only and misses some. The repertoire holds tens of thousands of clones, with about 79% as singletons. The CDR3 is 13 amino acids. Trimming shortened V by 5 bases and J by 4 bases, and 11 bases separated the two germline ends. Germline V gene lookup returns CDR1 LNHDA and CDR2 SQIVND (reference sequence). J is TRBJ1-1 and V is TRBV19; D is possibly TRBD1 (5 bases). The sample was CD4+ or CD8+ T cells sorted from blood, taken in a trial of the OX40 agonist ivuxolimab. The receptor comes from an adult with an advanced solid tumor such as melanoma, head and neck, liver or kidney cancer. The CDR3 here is CASSGGLLTEAFF. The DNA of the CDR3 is TGTGCCAGTAGTGGGGGACTGCTCACTGAAGCTTTCTTT.